Listed here are 22 T cell receptor beta chains from one sample, sequenced in a study of Ad26.COV2.S vaccination and SARS-CoV-2 variants. Sequencing used immunoSEQ multiplex PCR; TCRdb keeps in-frame clones, though not all of them. The top ten hold 3.5% to 4.5% of the sample, which has 300,000 to 400,000 clones, 90% to 95% seen once. Sequenced here: peripheral blood, sampled after recovery from COVID-19. The receptors originated from a human donor who had recovered from COVID-19.

V gene TRBV29-1 combines with J gene TRBJ1-2; D gene unclear. The germline CDR1 and CDR2 sequences are SQVTM and ANQGSEA. This CDR3 has 11 residues. Trimming removed 4 bases from V and 2 bases from J, with 5 bases in between. For the CDR3, the DNA is TGCAGCGTTGGCAGCAACTATGGCTACACCTTC. Translated: CSVGSNYGYTF.

This rearrangement joins TRBV13 to TRBJ2-7; D may be TRBD2 (6 bases). CDR3 length: 13 residues. From germline, CDR1 is PRHDT and CDR2 FYEKMQ (reference sequence). V was cut by 5 bases and J by 3 bases, with 11 bases left in between. The CDR3 protein is CASSLRLVYEQYF. The CDR3 bases are TGTGCCAGCAGCCTGAGACTAGTCTACGAGCAGTACTTC.

V usage is TRBV7-9 and J usage is TRBJ1-2; possibly TRBD1 for D (5 bases). This CDR3 has 15 amino acids. The ends were cut back, 1 base at V and 4 bases at J, with 13 bases in the middle. In germline, CDR1 is SEHNR, CDR2 FQNEAQ (reference sequence). CDR3 sequence reads: CASSLGRDGSYGYTF. The CDR3 coding sequence is TGTGCCAGCAGCTTAGGTCGGGACGGCTCCTATGGCTACACCTTC.

This clone has a single count. The chain combines TRBV24-1 with TRBJ1-2; 10 nucleotides agree with TRBD1. V gave up 3 bases and J gave up 1 base; unmatched junction bases: 7. The CDR3 spans 17 residues. Germline V gene sequence: CDR1 KGHDR, CDR2 SFDVKD. CDR3 protein: CATSDPGQGILNYGYTF. In DNA form, the CDR3 reads TGTGCCACCAGTGATCCGGGACAGGGGATTCTTAACTATGGCTACACCTTC.

The table lists this clone with a count of one. The chain links TRBV19 to TRBJ1-3; weak D call: TRBD1 (6 bases). The length of the CDR3 is 14 residues. Germline-derived CDR1 and CDR2 are LNHDA and SQIVND (reference sequence). Trimming cost V 5 bases and J 0 bases, with 8 bases left between them. As DNA, the CDR3 is TGTGCCAGTAGTGCGACAGGCTCTGGAAACACCATATATTTT. This sequence encodes CASSATGSGNTIYF.

The CDR3 DNA reads TGCGCCAGCACAAGAGGACAGGACTACCCAGTATCGATCTACGAGCAGTACTTC. Its translation is CASTRGQDYPVSIYEQYF. The V and J genes are TRBV5-1 and TRBJ2-7; TRBD1 might be the D (7 bases). The V gene's germline CDR1 is SGHRS and CDR2 YFSETQ. Between the trimmed V and J ends, which lost 6 bases and 3 bases, there was a span of 28 bases. The CDR3 consists of 18 residues.

The V and J genes are TRBV7-9 and TRBJ1-1; D gene ambiguous. CDR1 is SEHNR, CDR2 FQNEAQ, per germline (reference sequence). Trimming took off 3 bases at V and 3 bases at J, with 8 bases between the two ends. The CDR3 covers 13 residues. The CDR3 is CASSLMGYTEAFF. In nucleotides, the CDR3 is TGTGCCAGCAGCTTGATGGGTTACACTGAAGCTTTCTTT.

The V gene is TRBV3-1 (or the pseudogene TRBV3-2), the J gene TRBJ1-4; D uncertain. The CDR3 has 13 residues. CDR1 is LGHDT and CDR2 is YNNKEL in the germline V gene (reference sequence). V was pared by 0 bases and J by 8 bases, with 7 bases between. Written as DNA, the CDR3 is TGTGCCAGCAGCCAAGATAGCCCGGAAAAACTGTTTTTT. It translates to CASSQDSPEKLFF.

About this clone itself: In the same sample, other DNA sequences code for this CDR3. The chain joins TRBV29-1 to TRBJ2-7, with 7 bases identical to TRBD1. Germline values: CDR1 SQVTM, CDR2 ANQGSEA. Unmatched junction bases numbered 3, after V lost 2 bases and J lost 2 bases. The CDR3 runs 13 residues. CDR3 residues: CSVERDSPYEQYF. CDR3 in DNA: TGCAGCGTTGAAAGGGACAGCCCCTACGAGCAGTACTTC.

The chain links TRBV19 to TRBJ2-1; D is uncertain. Germline lookup yields CDR1 LNHDA and CDR2 SQIVND (reference sequence). With 7 bases removed from V and 8 bases from J, the gap between germline ends came to 18 bases. CDR3 length: 14 residues. The CDR3 coding sequence is TGTGCCAGTAAAAGTCCCGGGCCCCGCCATGAGCAGTTCTTC. Protein product: CASKSPGPRHEQFF. Drawing the rest from reference TRBV19 and TRBJ2-1, the complete variable domain is DGGITQSPKYLFRKEGQNVTLSCEQNLNHDAMYWYRQDPGQGLRLIYYSQIVNDFQKGDIAEGYSVSREKKESFPLTVTSAQKNPTAFYLCASKSPGPRHEQFFGPGTRLTVL.

This clone was observed a single time. The chain links TRBV9 to TRBJ2-7; TRBD2 might be the D (6 bases). The V gene lost 4 bases and the J gene lost 7 bases, with 15 bases spanning the gap. This CDR3 spans 13 amino acids. The germline gives CDR1 SGDLS, CDR2 YYNGEE. CDR3 sequence: CASSPRGLREQYF. The CDR3 coding sequence is TGTGCCAGCAGCCCCCGGGGACTGAGGGAGCAGTACTTC.

The V call is TRBV12-3 or TRBV12-4, the J call TRBJ1-1; 7 bases map to TRBD1. This CDR3 comprises 12 residues. J lost 8 bases, V lost 3 bases, and 3 bases had no gene match. The DNA of the CDR3 is TGTGCCAGCAGTTTCCGGACAGGAGAAGCTTTCTTT. Protein sequence: CASSFRTGEAFF.

V gene TRBV29-1 combines with J gene TRBJ1-2; TRBD1 matches at 9 bases. CDR3 length: 12 amino acids. The germline V gene has CDR1 SQVTM and CDR2 ANQGSEA. Trimming at V came to 7 bases and at J to 6 bases, leaving 6 bases not matched to a gene. The CDR3 reads CSGGTGKNGYTF. In DNA, the CDR3 is TGCAGCGGCGGGACAGGGAAGAATGGCTACACCTTC.

The chain links TRBV20-1 to TRBJ2-1, with D hard to call. Trimming stripped 4 bases from V and 8 bases from J, with 9 bases between. The V gene's germline CDR1 is DFQATT and CDR2 SNEGSKA (reference sequence). There are 11 residues in the CDR3. CDR3 nucleotide sequence: TGCAGTGCTACCCCCGGTCATGAGCAGTTCTTC. Translation gives CSATPGHEQFF.

This chain joins TRBV6-2 or TRBV6-3 and TRBJ2-1; 9 bases agree with TRBD1. The trim removed 6 bases at V and 7 bases at J, leaving 7 bases unmatched. The germline gives CDR1 MNHEY, CDR2 SVGEGT. This CDR3 comprises 14 residues. The CDR3 loop is CASSHRGPVNEQFF. In nucleotides, the CDR3 is TGTGCCAGCAGCCACAGGGGGCCGGTGAATGAGCAGTTCTTC.

The rearrangement joins TRBV5-5 to TRBJ1-4; D might be TRBD1 (5 bases). CDR1 SGHKS and CDR2 YYEKEE come from the germline V gene (reference sequence). V lost 2 bases, J lost 2 bases, and 10 bases lay in between. The CDR3 contains 15 residues. The CDR3: CASSFREFTNEKLFF. The CDR3 DNA reads as TGTGCCAGCAGCTTCAGGGAATTCACTAATGAAAAACTGTTTTTT. Full variable domain (outside the CDR3, taken from reference TRBV5-5 and TRBJ1-4): DAGVTQSPTHLIKTRGQQVTLRCSPISGHKSVSWYQQVLGQGPQFIFQYYEKEERGRGNFPDRFSARQFPNYSSELNVNALLLGDSALYLCASSFREFTNEKLFFGSGTQLSVL.

Only a few counts were recorded for this clone. The chain couples TRBV29-1 to TRBJ1-1, with a possible D match to TRBD1 (5 bases). Looked up from germline, CDR1 is SQVTM and CDR2 is ANQGSEA. This CDR3 is built from 14 residues. V lost 7 bases and J lost 4, with 19 bases in between. CDR3 nucleotides: TGCAGCGCCCTCCCCCAGGGTGGAGGCACTGAAGCTTTCTTT. As protein: CSALPQGGGTEAFF.

The rearrangement uses TRBV9 and TRBJ1-3, with a weak D call TRBD1 (5 bases). The CDR3 runs to 15 residues. CDR1 is SGDLS, CDR2 YYNGEE, per germline. Deletions cut 3 bases from V and 2 bases from J, with 12 bases between. The CDR3 here is CASSARGFAGNTIYF. The CDR3 nucleotides are TGTGCCAGCAGCGCCCGGGGGTTTGCTGGAAACACCATATATTTT.

The rearrangement links TRBV5-1 to TRBJ1-4; D unclear. The CDR3 sequence is 14 residues long. V was clipped by 0 bases and J by 4 bases, with 7 bases between them. CDR1 and CDR2 from the germline V gene are SGHRS and YFSETQ. CDR3 in DNA: TGCGCCAGCAGCTTGGCAAGGCTTAATGAAAAACTGTTTTTT. It codes for CASSLARLNEKLFF.

The chain recombines TRBV7-6 with TRBJ2-6; 10 nucleotides agree with TRBD1. Germline V gives CDR1 SGHVS, CDR2 FNYEAQ. V dropped 5 bases and J dropped 2; count of bases not matched to a gene: 9. The CDR3 length is 18 residues. CDR3 sequence: CASSRGGQGPPGANVLTF. CDR3 nucleotides: TGTGCCAGCAGCCGGGGGGGACAGGGGCCTCCTGGGGCCAACGTCCTGACTTTC.

The DNA of the CDR3 is TGTGCCAGCAGCTTAACAGGGGTGGGTGAAAAACTGTTTTTT. Translation: CASSLTGVGEKLFF. The chain employs TRBV5-6 and TRBJ1-4; 7 bases are shared with TRBD1. Germline values: CDR1 SGHDT, CDR2 YYEEEE. The CDR3 extends over 14 amino acids. Unmatched junction bases numbered 5, after V lost 2 bases and J lost 7 bases. Using reference TRBV5-6 and TRBJ1-4 for the parts outside the CDR3, the full variable domain is DAGVTQSPTHLIKTRGQQVTLRCSPKSGHDTVSWYQQALGQGPQFIFQYYEEEERQRGNFPDRFSGHQFPNYSSELNVNALLLGDSALYLCASSLTGVGEKLFFGSGTQLSVL.

V gene TRBV4-2 combines with J gene TRBJ1-4; 7 nucleotides agree with TRBD1. V was pared by 3 bases and J by 3 bases, with 4 bases of the junction left unmatched. CDR1 and CDR2 (germline): LGHNA, YNFKEQ. CDR3 length: 15 residues. CDR3 coding DNA: TGTGCCAGCAGCCAGAGGGGACAGTCTAATGAAAAACTGTTTTTT. This gives the protein CASSQRGQSNEKLFF.